This T cell receptor (beta chain) appears in the sequencing data of a study of cytomegalovirus exposure and HLA in healthy donors. About the study: The same platform was used for the 95 to 150 validation repertoires and the roughly 600 first-cohort repertoires, a later analysis reported. Study-level results: Reported performance of the classifier showed diagnosis of cytomegalovirus status with high specificity and sensitivity. CMV antigen specificity was confirmed in vitro for a few CMV-associated chains. The finding came from a later analysis; first-cohort TCR clusters tended to co-occur in the roughly 120 validation repertoires.

The protocol was immunoSEQ multiplex PCR, while the TCRdb copy is restricted to in-frame clones and leaves out a portion. The table includes fewer than 400,000 clones, roughly 86% detected once. Points on this clone: What it binds is not known.

Germline-derived CDR1 and CDR2 are LNHDA and SQIVND (reference sequence). The V end lost 9 bases, the J end lost 3 bases, and 11 bases lay between the germline ends. CDR3 length: 12 residues. This clonotype was sampled from a man between 25 and 39 years old in good health and CMV-seronegative. The specimen sequenced was PBMCs. This chain connects TRBV19 to TRBJ1-2; no firm D call. CDR3 nucleotides: TGTGCCAGCATGGACTTCTACTATGGCTACACCTTC. Translating gives CASMDFYYGYTF.